The T cell receptor beta chain described here comes from a study of T cell repertoires in cytomegalovirus infection. Turning to the study itself: It can be stated that public TCR beta signatures indicated CMV infection as well as a matching HLA type.

This clonotype was counted many times. Antigen: not known. V lost 4 bases, J lost 5 bases, and 5 bases lay in between. This CDR3 has 12 residues. Germline V CDR1 and CDR2: MGHRA, YSYEKL. Findings and limits, study-wide: Adding up the frequency of public TCR beta families identified people who carried CMV plus the relevant HLA. Clonotypes of TCR beta that were HLA-C-restricted and CMV-specific dominated the ex vivo response.

TCRdb itself ran the reads through MiXCR, one entry per CDR3 protein. The sample has 250,000 to 300,000 distinct CDR3 sequences; about a sixth are singletons. The TCR originated in a human donor in good health (CMV status not recorded). Some clones in this sample may be carry-over from other donors' samples. Sequenced input: CD8+ T cells from PBMCs. The chain recombines TRBV4-1 with TRBJ2-2; D remains ambiguous. CDR3: CASSPLTGELFF. CDR3 in DNA: TGCGCCAGCAGCCCTCTAACCGGGGAGCTGTTTTTT.